This TCR beta chain comes out of a study of CD8+ T cells in alopecia areata. Following extraction, RNA underwent reverse transcription to cDNA, which served as the sequencing template. Data came from immunoSEQ multiplex PCR; TCRdb stores just in-frame clones and leaves some out. The sample has 200,000 or so clones, around 62% seen once. This CDR3 has 11 amino acids. V was pared by 8 bases and J by 7 bases, with 14 bases between. Germline CDR1 GTSNPN, CDR2 SVGIG (reference sequence). Sample: CD4+ T cells sorted from blood, taken at week 0. This chain uses TRBV30 with TRBJ1-2, with no clear D. This sequence was found in a human donor with alopecia areata. For the CDR3, the DNA is TGTGCCAGCTCTTACCGCCCTGGCTACACCTTC. Amino acids: CASSYRPGYTF.